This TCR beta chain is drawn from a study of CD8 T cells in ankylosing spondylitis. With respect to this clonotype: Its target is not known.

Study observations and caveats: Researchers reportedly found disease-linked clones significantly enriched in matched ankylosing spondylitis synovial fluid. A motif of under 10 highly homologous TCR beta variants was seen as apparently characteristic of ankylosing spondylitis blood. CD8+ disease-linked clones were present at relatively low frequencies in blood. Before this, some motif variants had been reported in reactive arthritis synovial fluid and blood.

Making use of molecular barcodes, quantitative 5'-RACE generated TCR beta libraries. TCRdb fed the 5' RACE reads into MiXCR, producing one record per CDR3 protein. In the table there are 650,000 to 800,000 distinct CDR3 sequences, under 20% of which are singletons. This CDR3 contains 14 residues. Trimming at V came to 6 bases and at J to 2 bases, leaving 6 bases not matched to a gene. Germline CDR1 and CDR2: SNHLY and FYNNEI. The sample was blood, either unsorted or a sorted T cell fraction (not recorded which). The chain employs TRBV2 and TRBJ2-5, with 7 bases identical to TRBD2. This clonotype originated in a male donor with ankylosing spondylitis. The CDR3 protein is CASSFWGGQETQYF. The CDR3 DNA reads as TGTGCCAGCAGCTTCTGGGGGGGACAAGAGACCCAGTACTTC.